By share, the clone carrying this T cell receptor (beta chain) ranks as large. Antigen unknown. The sample is drawn from a study of vaccination and CD4 T cells after COVID-19. Study-wide background: Four females and six males made up the convalescents, with two Hispanic.

With the Oncomine TCR Beta short-read assay, DNA from cultured CD4+ T cells was sequenced. TCRdb itself ran the PCR reads through MiXCR, one entry per CDR3 protein. The repertoire holds around 1,700 distinct CDR3 sequences, about an eighth seen once, with about 13% in the top ten. Treatment here: approximately 9-day PBMC culture with coronavirus spike peptide pools or control peptides (ViraFEST assay). Gathered ahead of the COVID-19 pandemic (2011-2018) were the CD4+ T cells of the unexposed donor. Trimming stripped 0 bases from V and 1 base from J, with 10 bases between. Germline loops: CDR1 DFQATT, CDR2 SNEGSKA (reference sequence). The CDR3 length is 15 residues.

The TCR was taken from a human donor in good health. This chain uses TRBV20-1 with TRBJ1-5; D not resolved. The sequencing input was CD4+ T cells from blood, cultured in vitro. CDR3: CSARDGRVSNQPQHF. Here the CDR3 DNA reads TGCAGTGCTAGAGATGGAAGGGTAAGCAATCAGCCCCAGCATTTT.